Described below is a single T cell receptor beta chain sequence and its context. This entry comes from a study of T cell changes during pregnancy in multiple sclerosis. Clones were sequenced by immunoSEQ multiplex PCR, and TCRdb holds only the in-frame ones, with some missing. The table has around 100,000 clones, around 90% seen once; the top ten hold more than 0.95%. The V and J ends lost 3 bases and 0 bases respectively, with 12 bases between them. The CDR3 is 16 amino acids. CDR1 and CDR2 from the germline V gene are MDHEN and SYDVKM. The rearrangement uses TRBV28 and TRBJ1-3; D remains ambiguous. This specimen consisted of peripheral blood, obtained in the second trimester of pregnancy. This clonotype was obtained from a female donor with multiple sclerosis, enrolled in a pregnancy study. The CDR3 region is CASSFIQANSGNTIYF. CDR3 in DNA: TGTGCCAGCAGTTTCATTCAGGCCAACTCTGGAAACACCATATATTTT.